These T cell receptor beta chains were read from a single sample in a study of beta chain features in type 1 diabetes. The table came from immunoSEQ multiplex PCR; TCRdb's copy has only in-frame clones and leaves some out. The repertoire has nearly 700,000 clones, around 15% of them found once; the top ten carry about 0.02%. Specimen: naive CD4+ T cells from blood. These TCRs come from a man between 18 and 29 years old with type 1 diabetes. The CDR3 runs from the conserved cysteine through the conserved F or W. A D gene is named only where the DNA matches it firmly. Clone size is shown for a subset of rows, as once, few, many or a class of expanded clone.

DNA,CDR3,size,V,J,D
TGCAGCGCCCCGGGGGGAGAGACCCAGTACTTC,CSAPGGETQYF,-,TRBV29-1,TRBJ2-5,TRBD2
TGTGCCAGCAGCGTAGACGTGGGTCGGGGTGAAAAACTGTTTTTT,CASSVDVGRGEKLFF,-,TRBV9,TRBJ1-4,-
TGTGCCAGCAGCCCCCATCGAGGCCCTCCTGGGGAGCAGTACTTC,CASSPHRGPPGEQYF,-,TRBV9,TRBJ2-7,-
TGTGCCAGCAGCGTAGGGGGTAATGAAAAACTGTTTTTT,CASSVGGNEKLFF,-,TRBV9,TRBJ1-4,-
TGTGCCAGCAGCCCTTTCGTGGCAGATACGCAGTATTTT,CASSPFVADTQYF,-,TRBV7-2,TRBJ2-3,-
TGTGCCAGCACCACCCGACTGGGATCCCCTAATGAAAAACTGTTTTTT,CASTTRLGSPNEKLFF,few,TRBV27,TRBJ1-4,-
TGTGCCAGCAGCCCTAGGGGGGGGGCCACAACGCAGTATTTT,CASSPRGGATTQYF,-,TRBV7-2,TRBJ2-3,-
TGTGCCAGCTCACCACGCTCAGGGGGCTTGGGTTCACCCCTCCACTTT,CASSPRSGGLGSPLHF,few,TRBV18,TRBJ1-6,TRBD1
TGCGCCAGCAGCCAAGGTATCTGGGACCGGAACACTGAAGCTTTCTTT,CASSQGIWDRNTEAFF,-,TRBV4-1,TRBJ1-1,-
TGCGCCAGCAGCTTGGGTGGGGGAGTCCAAAACATTCAGTACTTC,CASSLGGGVQNIQYF,-,TRBV5-1,TRBJ2-4,-